Below are 7 T cell receptor beta chains sequenced from a single sample in a study of human T cells and chemical hapten exposure. As to time point: patch test 1, 2 weeks after DPC sensitization. Treatment indicated: therapeutic diphenylcyclopropenone sensitization with weekly scalp DPC. MiXCR was run by TCRdb on the RACE reads, yielding one entry per CDR3 protein. The sample consists of around 120,000 distinct CDR3 sequences, roughly 12% of them appearing once. The material sequenced was whole blood, taken in connection with sensitization to the hapten diphenylcyclopropenone (DPC). Every receptor here comes from a woman in her forties or fifties with alopecia areata. Some clones in this sample may be carry-over from other donors' samples.

Ten or more counts support this clonotype. V is TRBV6-5 and J is TRBJ1-2; TRBD1 matches at 8 bases. V dropped 0 bases and J dropped 7; count of bases not matched to a gene: 10. This CDR3 has 16 amino acids. CDR1 is MNHEY, CDR2 SVGAGI, per germline. CDR3 coding DNA: TGTGCCAGCAGTTACTCGTCCGCAGGGGGCGCGTTTGGCTACACCTTC. Translation: CASSYSSAGGAFGYTF.

This clonotype was seen more than once but under ten times. The chain has TRBV7-2 and TRBJ2-3, with D maybe TRBD2 (6 bases). The V end was cut by 5 bases, the J end by 1 base, with 19 bases between. Germline lookup yields CDR1 SGHTA and CDR2 FQGNSA. The CDR3 has 17 amino acids. The CDR3 bases are TGTGCCAGCAGCCCACGGGGGTTGTCGAGGGGCACAGATACGCAGTATTTT. Encoded protein: CASSPRGLSRGTDTQYF.

This clonotype was seen at least ten times. The rearrangement uses TRBV10-2 and TRBJ1-6, with 8 bases fitting TRBD1. The germline CDR1 and CDR2 sequences are WSHSY and SAAADI. The trim removed 6 bases at V and 7 bases at J, leaving 11 bases unmatched. The CDR3 is 16 amino acids. CDR3 sequence reads: CASRERSGGRNSPLHF. The CDR3 bases are TGCGCCAGCAGGGAACGTTCAGGGGGCAGAAATTCACCCCTCCACTTT.

The chain carries TRBV28 and TRBJ1-5; unclear D gene. CDR3 length: 14 residues. Germline values: CDR1 MDHEN, CDR2 SYDVKM. Trimming cost V 7 bases and J 5 bases, with 15 bases left between them. The CDR3, as DNA: TGTGCCAGCAACGAAATAAAAGGCGATCAGCCCCAGCATTTT. This translates into CASNEIKGDQPQHF.

A single count supports this clonotype. At one boundary the junction diverges from the germline segment, which might be a read error. The chain is built from TRBV11-1 and TRBJ1-3; D not resolved. CDR1 SGHAT and CDR2 FQDESV come from the germline V gene (reference sequence). The CDR3 has 14 residues. CDR3 loop: CVSSSRGNGNTIYF. As DNA, the CDR3 is TGTGTCAGCAGCTCTCGAGGGAATGGAAACACCATATATTTT.

This clonotype was detected ten times or more. The chain has TRBV18 and TRBJ2-7, with 7 bases matching TRBD1. Germline CDR1 KGHSH, CDR2 LQKENI. This CDR3 comprises 14 residues. V gave up 3 bases and J gave up 4 bases; unmatched junction bases: 6. The CDR3 bases are TGTGCCAGCTCACCCACCCGGGACAGTTACGAGCAGTACTTC. Translation gives CASSPTRDSYEQYF. The whole variable domain, filled in from reference TRBV18 and TRBJ2-7, reads NAGVMQNPRHLVRRRGQEARLRCSPMKGHSHVYWYRQLPEEGLKFMVYLQKENIIDESGMPKERFSAEFPKEGPSILRIQQVVRGDSAAYFCASSPTRDSYEQYFGPGTRLTVT.

The CDR3 nucleotides read TGTGCCATCAGTTACCAGGGGCAAGAGACCCAGTACTTC. It encodes CAISYQGQETQYF. The V gene is TRBV10-3, the J gene TRBJ2-5, with D possibly TRBD1 on 6 matching bases. CDR1 is ENHRY and CDR2 is SYGVKD in the germline V gene. V shed 5 bases and J shed 2 bases, with 9 bases lying between them. CDR3 length: 13 residues.